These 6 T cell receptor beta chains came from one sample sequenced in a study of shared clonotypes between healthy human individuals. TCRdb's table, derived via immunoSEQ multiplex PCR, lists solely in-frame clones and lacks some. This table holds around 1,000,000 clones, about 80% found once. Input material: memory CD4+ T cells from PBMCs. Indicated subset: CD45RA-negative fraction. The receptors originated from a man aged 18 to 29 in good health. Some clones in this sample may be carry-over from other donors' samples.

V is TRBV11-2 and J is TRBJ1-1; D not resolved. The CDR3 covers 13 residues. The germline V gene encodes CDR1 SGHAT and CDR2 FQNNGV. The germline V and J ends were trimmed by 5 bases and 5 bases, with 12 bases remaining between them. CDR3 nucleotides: TGTGCCAGCAGCCGTGAGCGGGGTACTGAAGCTTTCTTT. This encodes CASSRERGTEAFF.

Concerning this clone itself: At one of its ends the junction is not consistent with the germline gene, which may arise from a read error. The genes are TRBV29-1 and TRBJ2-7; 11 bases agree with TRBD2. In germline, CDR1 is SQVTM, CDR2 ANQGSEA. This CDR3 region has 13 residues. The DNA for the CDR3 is TGCAGCGTTGCGGGACTAGCGGTCTACGAGCAGTGCTTC. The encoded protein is CSVAGLAVYEQCF.

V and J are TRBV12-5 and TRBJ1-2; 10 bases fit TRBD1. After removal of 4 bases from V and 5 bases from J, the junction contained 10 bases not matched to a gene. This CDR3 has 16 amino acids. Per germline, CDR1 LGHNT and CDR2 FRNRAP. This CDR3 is CASGWTGQGLGYGYTF. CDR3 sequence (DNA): TGTGCTAGTGGTTGGACGGGACAGGGGCTAGGGTATGGCTACACCTTC. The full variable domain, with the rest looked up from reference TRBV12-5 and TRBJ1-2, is DARVTQTPRHKVTEMGQEVTMRCQPILGHNTVFWYRQTMMQGLELLAYFRNRAPLDDSGMPKDRFSAEMPDATLATLKIQPSEPRDSAVYFCASGWTGQGLGYGYTFGSGTRLTVV.

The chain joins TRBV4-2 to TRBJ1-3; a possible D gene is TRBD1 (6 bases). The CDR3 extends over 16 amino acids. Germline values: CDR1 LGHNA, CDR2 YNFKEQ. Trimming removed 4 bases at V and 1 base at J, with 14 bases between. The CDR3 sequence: CASSPRGLESGNTIYF. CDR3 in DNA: TGTGCCAGCAGCCCGAGGGGGTTGGAATCTGGAAACACCATATATTTT.

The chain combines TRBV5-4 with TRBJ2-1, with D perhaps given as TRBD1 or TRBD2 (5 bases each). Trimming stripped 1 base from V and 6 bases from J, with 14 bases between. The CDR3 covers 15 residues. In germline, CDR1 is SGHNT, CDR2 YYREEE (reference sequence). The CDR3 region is CASSLSSPRGNEQFF. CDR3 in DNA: TGTGCCAGCAGCTTGTCTAGCCCTAGGGGCAATGAGCAGTTCTTC.

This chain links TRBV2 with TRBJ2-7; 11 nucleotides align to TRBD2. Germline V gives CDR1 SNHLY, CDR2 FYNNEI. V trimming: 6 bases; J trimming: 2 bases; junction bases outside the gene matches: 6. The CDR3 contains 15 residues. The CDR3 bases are TGTGCCAGCAGCGTAGGGACTAGCGGTACCTACGAGCAGTACTTC. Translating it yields CASSVGTSGTYEQYF.